The subject of this entry is one TCR beta chain. Its antigen is undetermined. The sample is drawn from a study of blood T cells in healthy people across ages. Per-sample PBMC isolation yielded at least 7 million cells. A second roughly 6 to 11 cycle PCR used barcoded and J-beta primers. TCRdb reanalysed the 5' RACE reads using MiXCR and keeps one entry per CDR3 protein. The sample carries around 1.5 million distinct CDR3 sequences, almost 35% recorded once. Study results and caveats: A greater number of naive CD4+ cells and higher diversity distinguished long-lived donors from aged donors.

Germline CDR1 reads SNHLY; CDR2 reads FYNNEI. V was pared by 6 bases and J by 5 bases, with 15 bases between. This CDR3 comprises 14 residues. Sequenced: blood. This sequence joins TRBV2 and TRBJ2-3, with a weak D call TRBD2 (5 bases). The clonotype comes from a woman aged 25 to 45 in good health. CDR3 region: CASRLVKMGDTQYF. The CDR3 DNA sequence: TGTGCCAGCAGACTAGTCAAAATGGGAGATACGCAGTATTTT.